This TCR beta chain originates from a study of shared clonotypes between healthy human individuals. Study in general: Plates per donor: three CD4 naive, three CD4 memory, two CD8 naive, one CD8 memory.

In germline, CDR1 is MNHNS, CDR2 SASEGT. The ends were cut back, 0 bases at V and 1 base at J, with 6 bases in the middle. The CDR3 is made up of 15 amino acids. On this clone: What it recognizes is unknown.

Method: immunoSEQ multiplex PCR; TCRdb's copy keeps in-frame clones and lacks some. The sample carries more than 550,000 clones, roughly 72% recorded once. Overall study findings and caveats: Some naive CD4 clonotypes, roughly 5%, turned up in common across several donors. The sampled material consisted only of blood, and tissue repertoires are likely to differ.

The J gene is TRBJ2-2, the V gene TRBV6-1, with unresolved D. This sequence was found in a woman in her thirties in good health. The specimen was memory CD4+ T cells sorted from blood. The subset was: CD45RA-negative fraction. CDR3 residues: CASSEARGNTGELFF. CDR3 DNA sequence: TGTGCCAGCAGTGAAGCGCGAGGGAACACCGGGGAGCTGTTTTTT.